A selection of T cell receptor beta chains follows, all from one sample in a study of T cell repertoires in cytomegalovirus infection. TCRdb re-analysed the reads in MiXCR, keeping a single row per CDR3 protein. This table has more than 400,000 distinct CDR3 sequences, around a quarter appearing once. The sequenced material came from PBMCs. The receptors come from a human donor in good health (CMV status not recorded). Some clones in this sample may be carry-over from other donors' samples. Both conserved end residues are part of each CDR3. A D gene is named only where the DNA matches it firmly. A row's size may be missing; if present it is once, few, many or a size class.

v_call	j_call	d_call	clone_size	cdr3_aa	cdr3_nt
TRBV11-3	TRBJ2-1	NA	few	CASSTEGVSYNEQFF	TGTGCCAGCAGTACAGAGGGGGTAAGCTACAATGAGCAGTTCTTC
TRBV11-2	TRBJ1-1	TRBD1	many	CASSEQGAFDTEAFF	TGTGCCAGCAGTGAGCAGGGGGCTTTCGACACTGAAGCTTTCTTT
TRBV12-3/TRBV12-4	TRBJ2-5	NA	NA	CASSLTHAGETQYF	TGTGCCAGCAGTTTAACACATGCGGGTGAGACCCAGTACTTC
TRBV28	TRBJ2-5	NA	NA	CASSFSGRSQETQYF	TGTGCCAGCAGTTTTTCCGGAAGGAGCCAAGAGACCCAGTACTTC
TRBV7-2	TRBJ2-1	NA	many	CASSLIAPVRDEQFF	TGTGCCAGCAGCTTAATTGCGCCGGTGAGGGATGAGCAGTTCTTC
TRBV4-1	TRBJ2-1	TRBD2	NA	CASSQPSGLAGGGYNEQFF	TGCGCCAGCAGCCAGCCTAGCGGGCTAGCGGGAGGGGGGTACAATGAGCAGTTCTTC
TRBV11-3	TRBJ2-2	NA	few	CASSSTPSGELFF	TGTGCCAGCAGCTCTACTCCTTCCGGGGAGCTGTTTTTT
TRBV7-2	TRBJ2-1	NA	many	CASSQEPSGTEQFF	TGTGCCAGCAGCCAAGAACCAAGCGGGACAGAGCAGTTCTTC
TRBV7-9	TRBJ1-1	TRBD1	NA	CASSQTGDPEAFF	TGTGCCAGCAGCCAGACAGGGGACCCTGAAGCTTTCTTT
TRBV7-6	TRBJ2-1	TRBD2	many	CASSFVPAGGPADNEQFF	TGTGCCAGCAGCTTTGTTCCAGCGGGAGGGCCGGCGGACAATGAGCAGTTCTTC
TRBV12-3/TRBV12-4	TRBJ1-2	NA	few	CASSHRVGGYTF	TGTGCCAGCTCCCACAGGGTTGGTGGCTACACCTTC
TRBV18	TRBJ2-1	TRBD2	NA	CASLRLAAPYNEQFF	TGTGCCAGCTTACGACTAGCGGCCCCCTACAATGAGCAGTTCTTC
TRBV5-5	TRBJ2-1	NA	NA	CASYNYNEQFF	TGTGCCAGTTATAACTACAATGAGCAGTTCTTC
TRBV7-9	TRBJ2-7	TRBD2	NA	CASSLAVLAGGFGYEQYF	TGTGCCAGCAGCTTAGCGGTACTAGCGGGAGGTTTTGGCTACGAGCAGTACTTC
TRBV7-8	TRBJ1-5	NA	many	CASSPRAGWNNQPQHF	TGTGCCAGCAGCCCACGGGCAGGGTGGAACAATCAGCCCCAGCATTTT
TRBV6-6	TRBJ2-6	NA	NA	CASSYGQSPGANVLTF	TGTGCCAGCAGTTACGGACAATCCCCTGGGGCCAACGTCCTGACTTTC
TRBV2	TRBJ1-5	NA	NA	CASSALEGSQPQHF	TGTGCCAGCAGTGCCCTCGAGGGGAGTCAGCCCCAGCATTTT
TRBV6-2/TRBV6-3	TRBJ2-3	NA	NA	CASAQNTDTQYF	TGTGCCAGCGCACAAAACACAGATACGCAGTATTTT
TRBV6-5	TRBJ2-1	TRBD2	once	CASSYSRTSGSDEQFF	TGTGCCAGCAGTTATTCTAGGACTAGCGGGAGTGATGAGCAGTTCTTC
TRBV19	TRBJ1-5	NA	NA	CASMPGTMSQPQHF	TGTGCCAGTATGCCGGGGACCATGTCCCAGCCCCAGCATTTT
TRBV7-6	TRBJ1-5	NA	NA	CASSLGTSGAQHF	TGTGCCAGCAGCTTAGGGACCTCGGGGGCCCAGCATTTT
TRBV7-2	TRBJ1-1	NA	many	CASSVDRMGTEAFF	TGTGCCAGCAGCGTCGACAGGATGGGGACTGAAGCTTTCTTT